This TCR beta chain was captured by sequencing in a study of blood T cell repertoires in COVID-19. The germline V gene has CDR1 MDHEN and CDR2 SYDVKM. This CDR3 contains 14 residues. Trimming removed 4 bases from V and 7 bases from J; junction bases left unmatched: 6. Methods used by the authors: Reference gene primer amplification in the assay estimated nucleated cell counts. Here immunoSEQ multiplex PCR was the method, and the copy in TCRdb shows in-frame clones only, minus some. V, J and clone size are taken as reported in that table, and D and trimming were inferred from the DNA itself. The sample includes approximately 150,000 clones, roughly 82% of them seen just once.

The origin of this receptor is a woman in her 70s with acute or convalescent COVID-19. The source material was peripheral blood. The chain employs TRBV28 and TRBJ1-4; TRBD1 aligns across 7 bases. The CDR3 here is CASSSRKGAEKLFF. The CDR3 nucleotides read TGTGCCAGCAGTTCTAGGAAGGGGGCTGAAAAACTGTTTTTT.